This note documents a single TCR beta chain sequence. This clone was detected once. The target of this receptor is not known. Base qualities are not at hand, and no much larger clone is one base apart. Library preparation used the immunoSEQ multiplex PCR assay. The hsTCRB Kit was used according to the manufacturer's protocol to amplify rearranged TCR beta chain sequences. An Illumina MiSeq was used to sequence the TCRB libraries. The authors processed their data as follows. The kit vendor's proprietary platform handled demultiplexing, trimming and gene mapping. TCRdb took over this immuneACCESS table, retaining in-frame rearrangements with V and J assigned. Such tables are incomplete; in checked studies, under half of the missing clones stem from an unresolved V gene, and the remainder is unexplained. V and J calls and clone size come straight from that table; D and trimming were deduced from the DNA. This sample gives about 92,000 clones in total; approximately 83% of them show up just once. In total, the top ten clones hold 7.4% of the sample.

The entry originates in a study of a mutant IDH1 vaccine in newly diagnosed glioma (dated by TCRdb to the early 2020s). Broadly, across the study: Of the roughly 30 treated patients, about 62% were male and around 38% were female, and a mean age of around 40 years was recorded. Peripheral blood samples were drawn at six visits, namely V03 (baseline), V05, V07, V10, V12 and V13. Prior to enrollment, patients had been given standard therapy consisting of radiotherapy alone, temozolomide alone, or radiochemotherapy with temozolomide, with the combination given to most patients. For exploratory analyses, around 23 treated patients had longitudinal TCRB deep sequencing done wherever samples were available.

Summary of the overall study and its limitations: The authors noted that analyses of patient blood samples could not be reproduced because of sample limitations. Changes in the top peripheral T cell clonotypes picked up by TCRB sequencing did not appear to be linked to pseudoprogression. Immune responses induced by the vaccine were seen in approximately 92% of patients across multiple MHC alleles. Availability determined which PBMC samples were chosen for TCRB deep sequencing.

The time point label on this specimen signifies: baseline, week 1 (first vaccination visit). Interpreted using the paper, the treatment or condition label stands for: pre-vaccination baseline after standard-of-care therapy. The donors had newly diagnosed IDH1-mutant astrocytomas of WHO grade 3 or 4 that showed loss of nuclear ATRX. The samples were drawn from NOA16, a multicentre, single-arm, open-label phase I trial in Germany that tested a mutant IDH1 peptide vaccine in humans for the first time. Blood drawn at visit V03 was used as the baseline sample for immunogenicity testing. The DNeasy Blood and Tissue Kit was used to extract genomic DNA from EDTA blood for TCRB sequencing. The sample consisted of PBMCs, taken from a glioma patient treated with radiotherapy, temozolomide or both. This TCR derives from a woman between 50 and 59 years old with glioma.

The base sequence is TGTGCCAGCACCGGGGGTACCACAGATACGCAGTATTTT. Translation gives CASTGGTTDTQYF. The V and J genes are TRBV6-5 and TRBJ2-3; a weak D assignment points to TRBD2 (6 bases agree). From the cysteine through the phenylalanine, the CDR3 covers 13 amino acids. Only the CDR3 portion is preserved as DNA: 39 bases, with reading frame beginning at the first base. The germline V gene gives CDR1 as MNHEY and CDR2 as SVGAGI. V was cut back by 7 bases and J by 2 bases, leaving a gap of 10 bases between them.